Listed here are 29 T cell receptor beta chains from one sample, sequenced in a study of blood T cell repertoires in COVID-19. This table comes from immunoSEQ multiplex PCR, and its TCRdb copy is limited to in-frame clones, with some not included. The profile shows around 100,000 clones, roughly 92% of them singletons. Material for sequencing was peripheral blood. Receptor source: a woman aged 45-65 years with COVID-19, enrolled during active disease.

The chain has TRBV6-5 and TRBJ1-1; 10 positions agree with TRBD1. Germline V gene sequence: CDR1 MNHEY, CDR2 SVGAGI. The CDR3 length is 13 residues. The V gene end was trimmed by 6 bases and the J gene end by 8 bases; junction bases not matched to a gene: 6. The CDR3 here is CASRSDRGREAFF. In DNA form, the CDR3 reads TGTGCCAGCAGATCAGACAGGGGGCGAGAAGCTTTCTTT.

The V and J genes are TRBV19 and TRBJ1-2, with D maybe TRBD1 (5 bases). The CDR3 is 14 amino acids. Germline V lookup: CDR1 LNHDA, CDR2 SQIVND (reference sequence). Trimming removed 6 bases at V and 3 bases at J, with 14 bases between. The CDR3 nucleotides are TGTGCCAGTAGGCTTCAGGGCTCGGACTATGGCTACACCTTC. This gives the protein CASRLQGSDYGYTF.

The rearrangement links TRBV5-1 to TRBJ2-2; TRBD1 matches at 7 bases. V was pared by 4 bases and J by 5 bases, with 8 bases of the junction left unmatched. The CDR3 has 15 residues. Germline CDR1 is SGHRS and CDR2 is YFSETQ. In DNA form, the CDR3 reads TGCGCCAGCAGCACCCGGACAGGTTATACCGGGGAGCTGTTTTTT. Its translation: CASSTRTGYTGELFF.

V and J are TRBV18 and TRBJ2-4; TRBD1 aligns across 8 bases. The CDR3 covers 18 residues. Germline trimming cut 0 bases from V and 2 bases from J; bases unmatched to any gene: 9. Germline V gene lookup returns CDR1 KGHSH and CDR2 LQKENI. The CDR3 nucleotides read TGTGCCAGCTCACCACCGAGGCAGGGGGCCGGGTCCAAAAACATTCAGTACTTC. It yields the protein CASSPPRQGAGSKNIQYF.

The V and J genes are TRBV18 and TRBJ1-5, with D possibly being TRBD1 (5 bases). Trimming pared 6 bases from V and 7 bases from J, leaving 19 bases between. CDR1 and CDR2 from the germline V gene are KGHSH and LQKENI. The CDR3 runs 15 residues. CDR3 sequence (DNA): TGTGCCAGCTCCTCCGGGCAGGGAGGGTCGCAGCCCCAGCATTTT. Protein product: CASSSGQGGSQPQHF. Together with reference TRBV18 and TRBJ1-5, the CDR3 gives the full variable domain: NAGVMQNPRHLVRRRGQEARLRCSPMKGHSHVYWYRQLPEEGLKFMVYLQKENIIDESGMPKERFSAEFPKEGPSILRIQQVVRGDSAAYFCASSSGQGGSQPQHFGDGTRLSIL.

The chain employs TRBV3-1 (or the pseudogene TRBV3-2) and TRBJ2-2; possible D gene TRBD2, 6 bases. Trimming removed 4 bases at V and 9 bases at J, with 18 bases between. The CDR3 has 15 residues. Looked up from germline, CDR1 is LGHDT and CDR2 is YNNKEL (reference sequence). As DNA, the CDR3 is TGTGCCAGCAGCCCGGACCCCAGGAGGGTCCGGGAGCTGTTTTTT. Amino acids: CASSPDPRRVRELFF.

This rearrangement joins TRBV18 to TRBJ1-5; D gene unclear. V was cut by 3 bases and J by 4 bases, with 7 bases left in between. Germline lookup yields CDR1 KGHSH and CDR2 LQKENI. CDR3 size: 13 residues. The CDR3 coding sequence is TGTGCCAGCTCACCCCTAATAAATCAGCCCCAGCATTTT. Encoded protein: CASSPLINQPQHF.

This clone was counted between two and nine times. This chain uses TRBV6-5 with TRBJ1-1; D possibly corresponds to TRBD1 (6 bases). Germline-derived CDR1 and CDR2 are MNHEY and SVGAGI. The CDR3 loop spans 12 amino acids. Trimming removed 5 bases from V and 6 bases from J, with 10 bases in between. This CDR3 is CASSTPGAEAFF. CDR3 DNA sequence: TGTGCCAGCAGTACCCCAGGGGCTGAAGCTTTCTTT.

This rearrangement joins TRBV19 to TRBJ1-6; perhaps TRBD1 as D (6 bases). The CDR3 extends over 17 amino acids. The V and J ends lost 4 bases and 7 bases respectively, with 20 bases between them. Looked up from germline, CDR1 is LNHDA and CDR2 is SQIVND (reference sequence). The CDR3 bases are TGTGCCAGTAGTACCAGGGGCGACCGTAAACCGAATTCACCCCTCCACTTT. It is translated as CASSTRGDRKPNSPLHF.

The V gene is TRBV5-1, the J gene TRBJ2-1; possibly TRBD2 for D (5 bases). The V gene's germline CDR1 is SGHRS and CDR2 YFSETQ. Trimming left V 3 bases short and J 0 bases short, with 10 bases between. CDR3 length equals 15 residues. CDR3 loop: CASSSLAHSYNEQFF. The DNA of the CDR3 is TGCGCCAGCAGCTCCCTAGCACACTCCTACAATGAGCAGTTCTTC.

V and J are TRBV19 and TRBJ1-2; no reliable D call. The CDR3 is 12 amino acids. V lost 5 bases and J 4 bases, leaving 8 bases between the germline ends. Germline CDR1 is LNHDA and CDR2 is SQIVND (reference sequence). Here the CDR3 DNA reads TGTGCCAGTAGTCGGACTGGCTATGGCTACACCTTC. As protein: CASSRTGYGYTF. The variable domain in full, with the rest retrieved from reference TRBV19 and TRBJ1-2, is DGGITQSPKYLFRKEGQNVTLSCEQNLNHDAMYWYRQDPGQGLRLIYYSQIVNDFQKGDIAEGYSVSREKKESFPLTVTSAQKNPTAFYLCASSRTGYGYTFGSGTRLTVV.

The rearrangement links TRBV19 to TRBJ2-3; 7 nucleotides line up with TRBD1. Germline V gene lookup returns CDR1 LNHDA and CDR2 SQIVND (reference sequence). Losses at the gene ends were 2 bases for V and 0 bases for J; bases not matched to a gene: 17. The CDR3 totals 20 residues. The CDR3 spells CASSIRGLGSRRTSTDTQYF. In DNA, the CDR3 is TGTGCCAGTAGTATAAGGGGGCTAGGGTCTAGGCGGACTAGCACAGATACGCAGTATTTT.

The J gene is TRBJ2-7, the V gene TRBV7-3, with 14 positions matching TRBD2. CDR3 size: 17 residues. Germline CDR1 is SGHTA and CDR2 is FQGTGA. The ends lost 1 base at V and 1 base at J; junction bases unmatched: 3. CDR3 DNA: TGTGCCAGCAGCTTAAAGCGGACTAGCGGGGGGTCCTACGAGCAGTACTTC. Translation: CASSLKRTSGGSYEQYF. The full variable domain, with the rest looked up from reference TRBV7-3 and TRBJ2-7, is GAGVSQTPSNKVTEKGKYVELRCDPISGHTALYWYRQSLGQGPEFLIYFQGTGAADDSGLPNDRFFAVRPEGSVSTLKIQRTERGDSAVYLCASSLKRTSGGSYEQYFGPGTRLTVT.

This chain connects TRBV5-1 to TRBJ2-2; maybe TRBD2 (6 bases). The CDR3 runs 13 residues. Trimming took off 7 bases at V and 2 bases at J, with 9 bases between the two ends. Germline CDR1 is SGHRS and CDR2 is YFSETQ. The CDR3, as DNA: TGCGCCAGCCTGGGGGGTAACACCGGGGAGCTGTTTTTT. Translation: CASLGGNTGELFF.

The V and J genes are TRBV28 and TRBJ2-6, with 9 bases aligning to TRBD1. CDR1 is MDHEN and CDR2 is SYDVKM in the germline V gene. J gave up 3 bases and V 5 bases, and 8 bases lay outside the gene matches. The CDR3 loop spans 17 amino acids. The CDR3 nucleotides read TGTGCCAGCAGTCTGACAGGGGGTGCTCTTGGGGCCAACGTCCTGACTTTC. Protein: CASSLTGGALGANVLTF.

This chain connects TRBV14 to TRBJ2-2; D ambiguous. CDR3 length equals 14 residues. V lost 2 bases and J lost 5, with 9 bases in between. Germline CDR1 is SGHDN and CDR2 is FVKESK. The CDR3 protein is CASSQLPGTGELFF. CDR3 in DNA: TGTGCCAGCAGCCAATTGCCCGGTACCGGGGAGCTGTTTTTT.

The rearrangement uses TRBV6-6 and TRBJ2-1; TRBD2 matches at 13 bases. Trimming took 6 bases from V and 0 from J; bases not matched to a gene: 17. CDR3 length: 21 amino acids. Germline CDR1 MNHNY, CDR2 SVGAGI (reference sequence). CDR3 loop: CASSGTLPGLAGLSSYNEQFF. The CDR3 bases are TGTGCCAGCAGCGGAACCCTACCGGGACTAGCGGGGCTGAGCTCCTACAATGAGCAGTTCTTC.

The CDR3 DNA reads TGTGCCAGCAGCGTACCTACAGGGTCGGGGGGAAACACCATATATTTT. This encodes CASSVPTGSGGNTIYF. The V call is TRBV5-8, the J call TRBJ1-3; possibly TRBD1 for D (6 bases). Germline V gene sequence: CDR1 SGHTS, CDR2 YDEGEE. The CDR3 contains 16 residues. Trimming stripped 4 bases from V and 4 bases from J, with 18 bases between.

This chain uses TRBV30 with TRBJ1-1; D is uncertain. There are 13 residues in the CDR3. The V gene's germline CDR1 is GTSNPN and CDR2 SVGIG (reference sequence). Trimming removed 1 base at V and 1 base at J, with 7 bases between. The CDR3, as DNA: TGTGCCTGGAGTGGACTAGGGAACACTGAAGCTTTCTTT. The encoded protein is CAWSGLGNTEAFF. Variable domain in full (rest from reference TRBV30 and TRBJ1-1): SQTIHQWPATLVQPVGSPLSLECTVEGTSNPNLYWYRQAAGRGLQLLFYSVGIGQISSEVPQNLSASRPQDRQFILSSKKLLLSDSGFYLCAWSGLGNTEAFFGQGTRLTVV.

The chain is built from TRBV30 and TRBJ1-1; D perhaps matches TRBD1 (6 bases). Trimming took 0 bases from V and 1 from J, leaving 12 bases between them. CDR1 and CDR2 from the germline V gene are GTSNPN and SVGIG (reference sequence). The CDR3 loop spans 15 amino acids. CDR3 DNA: TGTGCCTGGAGTGTAAAGGGGACACCGAACACTGAAGCTTTCTTT. It encodes CAWSVKGTPNTEAFF.

This rearrangement joins TRBV2 to TRBJ1-5; D possibly corresponds to TRBD1 (6 bases). V lost 8 bases, J lost 5 bases, and 13 bases lay in between. This CDR3 has 13 amino acids. Germline loops: CDR1 SNHLY, CDR2 FYNNEI. This CDR3 is CASATGLYQPQHF. The CDR3, as DNA: TGTGCCAGCGCTACAGGGCTATATCAGCCCCAGCATTTT.

This chain joins TRBV18 and TRBJ2-1; D unclear. The germline V gene has CDR1 KGHSH and CDR2 LQKENI. This CDR3 contains 14 residues. V was shortened by 2 bases and J by 0 bases, with 5 bases between the two germline ends. CDR3 sequence: CASSPAGSYNEQFF. The DNA of the CDR3 is TGTGCCAGCTCACCAGCAGGCTCCTACAATGAGCAGTTCTTC.

This chain joins TRBV6-5 and TRBJ1-5; a possible D gene is TRBD1 (6 bases). This CDR3 is built from 12 residues. Trimming took 9 bases from V and 4 from J, leaving 10 bases between them. CDR1 and CDR2 from the germline V gene are MNHEY and SVGAGI. CDR3: CASSDRNQPQHF. The CDR3 coding sequence is TGTGCCAGTTCGGACAGAAATCAGCCCCAGCATTTT.

The V and J genes are TRBV7-9 and TRBJ2-3; D gene ambiguous. The V end lost 3 bases, the J end lost 6 bases, and 4 bases lay between the germline ends. Germline CDR1 is SEHNR and CDR2 is FQNEAQ (reference sequence). This CDR3 contains 11 residues. CDR3 residues: CASSFGDTQYF. The CDR3 bases are TGTGCCAGCAGCTTCGGGGATACGCAGTATTTT.

The V call is TRBV7-2, the J call TRBJ2-2; 8 bases fit TRBD2. The length of the CDR3 is 15 residues. Germline CDR1 reads SGHTA; CDR2 reads FQGNSA. J gave up 7 bases and V 1 base, and 5 bases lay outside the gene matches. CDR3 nucleotides: TGTGCCAGCAGCTTAGAGGCGGGGGGAGTCGGGGAGCTGTTTTTT. Its translation is CASSLEAGGVGELFF.

The chain uses TRBV27 and TRBJ1-2, with D tentatively TRBD1 (6 bases). The CDR3 runs to 13 residues. The germline V and J ends were trimmed by 0 bases and 7 bases, with 9 bases remaining between them. In germline, CDR1 is MNHEY, CDR2 SMNVEV (reference sequence). The CDR3, as DNA: TGTGCCAGCAGTTTATCGGGGGCGGTTGGCTACACCTTC. Translation: CASSLSGAVGYTF.

V gene TRBV9 combines with J gene TRBJ2-1; 9 bases line up with TRBD2. Looked up from germline, CDR1 is SGDLS and CDR2 is YYNGEE. This CDR3 region has 14 residues. J was trimmed by 5 bases and V by 0 bases; bases with no gene match: 0. CDR3 DNA: TGTGCCAGCAGCGTAGCTAGCGGGGACAATGAGCAGTTCTTC. The encoded protein is CASSVASGDNEQFF. The whole variable domain, filled in from reference TRBV9 and TRBJ2-1, reads DSGVTQTPKHLITATGQRVTLRCSPRSGDLSVYWYQQSLDQGLQFLIQYYNGEERAKGNILERFSAQQFPDLHSELNLSSLELGDSALYFCASSVASGDNEQFFGPGTRLTVL.

The J gene is TRBJ2-3, the V gene TRBV5-5, with D tentatively TRBD1 (5 bases). CDR3 size: 14 residues. Germline V CDR1 and CDR2: SGHKS, YYEKEE (reference sequence). Trimming removed 0 bases from V and 4 bases from J, with 9 bases in between. CDR3 nucleotide sequence: TGTGCCAGCAGCTTGGTTCAAGGGGCAGATACGCAGTATTTT. Protein product: CASSLVQGADTQYF.

The chain is built from TRBV28 and TRBJ1-2; unclear D gene. V lost 1 base and J lost 5, with 11 bases in between. The CDR3 spans 14 residues. Germline V gene data show CDR1 as MDHEN and CDR2 as SYDVKM. CDR3 loop: CASSLLILPYGYTF. CDR3 nucleotide sequence: TGTGCCAGCAGTTTATTAATCCTTCCTTATGGCTACACCTTC.